The 5 T cell receptor beta chains below all came from one sample that was sequenced in a study of sequential checkpoint blockade in melanoma. Data came from immunoSEQ multiplex PCR; TCRdb stores just in-frame clones and leaves some out. This sample carries about 12,000 clones, almost 80% of them seen once, and the ten largest clones take under 75%. As for treatment: randomized to nivolumab then ipilimumab (arm A) or the reverse (arm B). Here the sequenced sample was CD8+ T cells sorted from blood (inferred from file names), taken from a patient given nivolumab and ipilimumab in sequence. Receptors originate from a human donor with melanoma.

The chain joins TRBV5-4 to TRBJ2-3, with TRBD1 as a possible D gene (6 bases). Trimming pared 2 bases from V and 6 bases from J, leaving 13 bases between. The germline CDR1 and CDR2 sequences are SGHNT and YYREEE (reference sequence). This CDR3 is 14 amino acids long. The DNA of the CDR3 is TGTGCCAGCAGCTTACGGACAGCAGTGGATACGCAGTATTTT. It yields the protein CASSLRTAVDTQYF.

The chain joins TRBV19 to TRBJ2-3; 9 bases fit TRBD2. Germline CDR1 is LNHDA and CDR2 is SQIVND (reference sequence). J was trimmed by 1 base and V by 9 bases; bases with no gene match: 5. CDR3 length: 14 amino acids. The CDR3 coding sequence is TGTGCCAGCACTAGCGGGCAAGGCACAGATACGCAGTATTTT. Protein: CASTSGQGTDTQYF.

The J gene is TRBJ2-1, the V gene TRBV4-3; 10 nucleotides match TRBD2. CDR3 length equals 17 residues. J gave up 1 base and V 1 base, and 4 bases lay outside the gene matches. Germline V gene sequence: CDR1 LGHNA, CDR2 YSLEER. The CDR3 nucleotides are TGCGCCAGCAGCCAAGCGCTAGCGGGAGTTTCCTACAATGAGCAGTTCTTC. Amino acid sequence: CASSQALAGVSYNEQFF.

The table lists this clone with a few counts. This likely stems from a read error, as it lies one base from a far larger clone. The conserved final phenylalanine or tryptophan is absent from the CDR3, which likely points to a read error. The chain uses TRBV29-1 and TRBJ2-2; 8 bases line up with TRBD1. The ends lost 0 bases at V and 6 bases at J; junction bases unmatched: 6. Germline values: CDR1 SQVTM, CDR2 ANQGSEA. CDR3 size: 15 residues. The CDR3 loop reads CSVEDPDRAAGELFV. The CDR3 nucleotides read TGCAGCGTTGAAGACCCGGACAGGGCGGCCGGGGAGCTGTTTGTT.

This clone showed up just a few times. This chain links TRBV28 with TRBJ1-1; D is uncertain. The germline CDR1 and CDR2 sequences are MDHEN and SYDVKM. This CDR3 region has 14 residues. Trimming cost V 3 bases and J 0 bases, with 8 bases left between them. The chain's CDR3 is CASSFPAVNTEAFF. In nucleotides, the CDR3 is TGTGCCAGCAGTTTCCCGGCGGTGAACACTGAAGCTTTCTTT. The entire variable domain, with the rest obtained from reference TRBV28 and TRBJ1-1, is as follows: DVKVTQSSRYLVKRTGEKVFLECVQDMDHENMFWYRQDPGLGLRLIYFSYDVKMKEKGDIPEGYSVSREKKERFSLILESASTNQTSMYLCASSFPAVNTEAFFGQGTRLTVV.